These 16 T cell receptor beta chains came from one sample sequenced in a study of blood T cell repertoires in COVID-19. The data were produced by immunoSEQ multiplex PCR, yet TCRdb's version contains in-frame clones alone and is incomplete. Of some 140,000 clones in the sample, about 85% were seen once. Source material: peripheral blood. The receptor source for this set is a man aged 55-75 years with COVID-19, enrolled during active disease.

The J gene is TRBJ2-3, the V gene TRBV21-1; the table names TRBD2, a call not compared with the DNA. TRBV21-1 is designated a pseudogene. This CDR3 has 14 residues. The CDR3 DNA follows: TGTGCCAGCAGCAAAGCAGGACTTTCGGATACGCAGTATTTT. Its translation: CASSKAGLSDTQYF.

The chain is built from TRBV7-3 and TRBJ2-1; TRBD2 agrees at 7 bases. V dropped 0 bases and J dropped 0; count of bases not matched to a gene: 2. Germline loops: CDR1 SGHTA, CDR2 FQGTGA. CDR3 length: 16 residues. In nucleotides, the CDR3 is TGTGCCAGCAGCTTAACAGCGGGGAGCTCCTACAATGAGCAGTTCTTC. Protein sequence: CASSLTAGSSYNEQFF.

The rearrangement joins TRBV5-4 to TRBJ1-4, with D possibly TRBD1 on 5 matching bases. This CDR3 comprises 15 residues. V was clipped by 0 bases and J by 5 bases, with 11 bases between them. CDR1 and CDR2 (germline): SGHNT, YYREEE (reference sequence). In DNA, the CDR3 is TGTGCCAGCAGCTTGGGGGGCGCGGACAATGAAAAACTGTTTTTT. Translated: CASSLGGADNEKLFF.

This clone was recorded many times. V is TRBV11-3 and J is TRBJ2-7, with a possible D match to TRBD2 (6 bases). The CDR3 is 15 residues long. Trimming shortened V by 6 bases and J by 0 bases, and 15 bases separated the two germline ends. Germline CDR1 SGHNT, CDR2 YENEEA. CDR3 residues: CASSRPGLFSYEQYF. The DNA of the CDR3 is TGTGCCAGCAGTCGGCCGGGACTTTTCTCCTACGAGCAGTACTTC.

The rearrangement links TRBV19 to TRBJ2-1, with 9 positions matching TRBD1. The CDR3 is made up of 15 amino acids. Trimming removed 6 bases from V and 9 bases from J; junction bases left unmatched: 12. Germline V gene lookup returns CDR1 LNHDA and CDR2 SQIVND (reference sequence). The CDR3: CASREQGARSLEQFF. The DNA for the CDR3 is TGTGCCAGTAGGGAACAGGGGGCGCGATCTCTTGAGCAGTTCTTC.

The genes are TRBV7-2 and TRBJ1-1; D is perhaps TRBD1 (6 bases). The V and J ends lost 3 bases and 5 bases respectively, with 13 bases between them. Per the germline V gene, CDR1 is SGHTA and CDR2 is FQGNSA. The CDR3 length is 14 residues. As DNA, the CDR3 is TGTGCCAGCAGCTTGACAGGAGCATGGACTGAAGCTTTCTTT. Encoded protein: CASSLTGAWTEAFF.

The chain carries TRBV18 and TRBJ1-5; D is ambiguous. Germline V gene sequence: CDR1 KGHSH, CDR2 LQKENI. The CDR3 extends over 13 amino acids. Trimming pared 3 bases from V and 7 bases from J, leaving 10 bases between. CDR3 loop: CASSPQFQQPQHF. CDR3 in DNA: TGTGCCAGCTCACCCCAATTTCAGCAGCCCCAGCATTTT.

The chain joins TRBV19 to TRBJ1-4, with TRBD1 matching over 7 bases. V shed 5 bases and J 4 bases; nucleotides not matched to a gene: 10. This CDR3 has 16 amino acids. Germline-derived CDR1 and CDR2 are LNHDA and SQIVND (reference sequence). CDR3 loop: CASSLGDRPYNEKLFF. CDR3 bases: TGTGCCAGTAGTCTTGGGGACAGACCTTATAATGAAAAACTGTTTTTT.

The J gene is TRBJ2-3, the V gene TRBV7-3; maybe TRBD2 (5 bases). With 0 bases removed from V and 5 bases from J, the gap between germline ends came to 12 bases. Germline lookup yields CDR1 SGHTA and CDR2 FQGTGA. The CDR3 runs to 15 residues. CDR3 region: CASSLTYSREDTQYF. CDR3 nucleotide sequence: TGTGCCAGCAGCTTAACTTACTCGAGGGAAGATACGCAGTATTTT.

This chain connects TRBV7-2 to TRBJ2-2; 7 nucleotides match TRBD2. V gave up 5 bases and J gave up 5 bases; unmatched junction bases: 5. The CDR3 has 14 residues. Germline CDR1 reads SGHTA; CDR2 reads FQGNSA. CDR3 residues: CASSRDYDTGELFF. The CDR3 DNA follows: TGTGCCAGCAGCCGGGACTACGATACCGGGGAGCTGTTTTTT.

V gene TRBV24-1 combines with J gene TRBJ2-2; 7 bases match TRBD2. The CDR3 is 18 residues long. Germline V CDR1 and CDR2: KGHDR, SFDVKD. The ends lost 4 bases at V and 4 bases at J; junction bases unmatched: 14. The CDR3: CATSDNAASGVGTGELFF. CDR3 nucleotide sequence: TGTGCCACCAGTGACAACGCGGCCAGCGGGGTCGGCACCGGGGAGCTGTTTTTT.

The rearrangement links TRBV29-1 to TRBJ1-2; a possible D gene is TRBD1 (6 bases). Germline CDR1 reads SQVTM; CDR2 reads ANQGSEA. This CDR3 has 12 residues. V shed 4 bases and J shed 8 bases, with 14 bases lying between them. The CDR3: CSVVQGLGGYTF. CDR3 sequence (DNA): TGCAGCGTTGTCCAGGGGTTGGGCGGCTACACCTTC. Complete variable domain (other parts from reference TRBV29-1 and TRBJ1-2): SAVISQKPSRDICQRGTSLTIQCQVDSQVTMMFWYRQQPGQSLTLIATANQGSEATYESGFVIDKFPISRPNLTFSTLTVSNMSPEDSSIYLCSVVQGLGGYTFGSGTRLTVV.

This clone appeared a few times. The CDR3 coding sequence is TGCGCCAGCAGCTTGGAAGGACAGGACCATCAGCCCCAGCATTTT. Its translation: CASSLEGQDHQPQHF. The chain is built from TRBV5-1 and TRBJ1-5, with 7 bases aligning to TRBD1. The V segment lost 0 bases and the J segment 5 bases; nucleotides outside the gene matches: 5. From germline, CDR1 is SGHRS and CDR2 YFSETQ. The CDR3 contains 15 residues.

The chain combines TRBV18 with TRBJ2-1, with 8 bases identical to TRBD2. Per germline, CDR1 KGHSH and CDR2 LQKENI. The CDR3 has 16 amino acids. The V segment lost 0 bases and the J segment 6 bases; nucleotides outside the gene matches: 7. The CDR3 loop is CASSPPSSGSGNEQFF. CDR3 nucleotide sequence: TGTGCCAGCTCACCACCGTCGAGCGGGAGCGGCAATGAGCAGTTCTTC.

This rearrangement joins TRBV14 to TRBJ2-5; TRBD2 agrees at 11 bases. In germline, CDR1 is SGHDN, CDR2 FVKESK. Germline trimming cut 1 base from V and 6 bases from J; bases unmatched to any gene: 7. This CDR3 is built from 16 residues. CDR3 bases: TGTGCCAGCAGCCAAGGTATAGCGGGAGGGAGCAAGACCCAGTACTTC. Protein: CASSQGIAGGSKTQYF.

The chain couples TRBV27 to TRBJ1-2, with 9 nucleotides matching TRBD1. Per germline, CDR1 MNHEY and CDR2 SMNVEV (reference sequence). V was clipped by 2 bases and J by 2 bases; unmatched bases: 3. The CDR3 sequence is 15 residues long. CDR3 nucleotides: TGTGCCAGCAGTTTAGGACAGGGGAAAAACTATGGCTACACCTTC. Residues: CASSLGQGKNYGYTF.